The entry below gives a single T cell receptor (beta chain) sequence along with its context. Antigen specificity is unknown. The PCR was carried out with 60 Vbeta primers and 13 Jbeta primers. The assay was immunoSEQ multiplex PCR, and TCRdb's table has in-frame clones only and misses some. Of 60,000 or so clones listed, 70% to 85% are singletons. This entry comes from a study of cytomegalovirus exposure and HLA in healthy donors. On the study more broadly: Samples from HLA-typed donors yielded about 85 million unique TCRs in an early data release. Study results and caveats: More than 15,000 TCR beta sequences were associated with HLA alleles at 0.05 false discovery rate in a later analysis. Several top significant clusters appeared, in a later analysis, to be linked to common viral pathogens. There was a cluster of highly shared sequence variants that was likely a sequencing artifact.

CDR1 is SEHNR and CDR2 is FQNEAQ in the germline V gene (reference sequence). The V gene lost 2 bases and the J gene lost 8 bases, with 7 bases spanning the gap. The CDR3 is 12 residues long. The sequence was obtained from a woman in her forties in good health and CMV-seropositive. The sequencing input was PBMCs. The chain uses TRBV7-9 and TRBJ2-1; D is perhaps TRBD1 (6 bases). CDR3 DNA sequence: TGTGCCAGCAGCTTAACAGGGTATGAGCAGTTCTTC. This encodes CASSLTGYEQFF.